Listed below are T cell receptor beta chains from one sample, sequenced in a study of CD8+ T cells in alopecia areata. Sequenced by immunoSEQ multiplex PCR; TCRdb stores in-frame clones only, minus some. The data show 150,000 to 200,000 clones, roughly 65% seen once. The input for sequencing was CD4+ T cells sorted from blood, taken at week 4, from a patient treated with tofacitinib. Receptors were obtained from a human donor with alopecia areata. The CDR3 runs from the conserved cysteine through the conserved F or W. The D gene is left open where the match is weak. Some rows mark clone size as missing; the rest say once, few, many or name a class of expanded clone.

cdr3_nt,cdr3_aa,d_call,clone_size,v_call,j_call
TGTGCCAGCAGCTTCAGACTAGCGGGGGAGGAGACCCAGTACTTC,CASSFRLAGEETQYF,TRBD2,-,TRBV7-2,TRBJ2-5
TGTGCCTGGAGGAAACAGGGGAACACTGAAGCTTTCTTT,CAWRKQGNTEAFF,-,once,TRBV30,TRBJ1-1
TGCGCCAGCAGTCAATTACAGGGAGGACAGCCCCAGCATTTT,CASSQLQGGQPQHF,-,-,TRBV23-1,TRBJ1-5
TGTGCCAGCAGTTCTCAGGGGGCTGGCTACGTCCTGACTTTC,CASSSQGAGYVLTF,TRBD1,-,TRBV6-5,TRBJ2-6
TGTGCCAGCAGCTTGGAGGGGATGAACACTGAAGCTTTCTTT,CASSLEGMNTEAFF,-,-,TRBV5-6,TRBJ1-1
TGTGCCAGCAGACCCGGGACAGGCTTTGGGGAACTGTTTTTT,CASRPGTGFGELFF,TRBD1,-,TRBV6-5,TRBJ1-4
TGTGCCATCAGTGAGGTGACAGGGCAGGACTCACCCCTCCACTTT,CAISEVTGQDSPLHF,TRBD1,-,TRBV10-3,TRBJ1-6
TGCAGCGTGGAGGGACTAGCGGAGACCCAGTACTTC,CSVEGLAETQYF,TRBD2,-,TRBV29-1,TRBJ2-5
TGTGCCTGGACCCAGCCGGGGGGGAATCAGCCCCAGCATTTT,CAWTQPGGNQPQHF,-,-,TRBV30,TRBJ1-5
TGCGCCAGCAGCCAGGTGACAGGGGGCCCCACTGAAGCTTTCTTT,CASSQVTGGPTEAFF,TRBD1,-,TRBV4-3,TRBJ1-1
TGTGCCAGCAGCGGGCTCCCTGGCTTTACGTACAATGAGCAGTTCTTC,CASSGLPGFTYNEQFF,-,-,TRBV9,TRBJ2-1
TGTGCCAGCAGTTTATTTCTCCAGGGTGGAGAGACCCAGTACTTC,CASSLFLQGGETQYF,-,-,TRBV27,TRBJ2-5
TGTGCCAGCAGCCAAGTTGAGGGTGGTAACACTGAAGCTTTCTTT,CASSQVEGGNTEAFF,-,-,TRBV4-2,TRBJ1-1
TGTGCCAGCAGTGAGGTTTCACCCCTCCACTTT,CASSEVSPLHF,-,-,TRBV6-1,TRBJ1-6
TGCAGCGTTGGGGTGGCAGGACCTTACAATGAGCAGTTCTTC,CSVGVAGPYNEQFF,-,-,TRBV29-1,TRBJ2-1
TGTGCCAGCAGTGAACTCTACGAGCAGTACTTC,CASSELYEQYF,-,-,TRBV6-5,TRBJ2-7
TGTGCCATCCTACGGGAGAACACCGGGGAGCTGTTTTTT,CAILRENTGELFF,-,-,TRBV9,TRBJ2-2
TGCGCCAGCAGCTTTGGTCTCCAAGAGACCCAGTACTTC,CASSFGLQETQYF,-,-,TRBV5-1,TRBJ2-5
TGTGCCTGGTTATTGACCGGGGAGCTGTTTTTT,CAWLLTGELFF,-,-,TRBV30,TRBJ2-2
TGTGCCACCAGCAGAGTAGCGGGGGGGCGTCCAGATACGCAGTATTTT,CATSRVAGGRPDTQYF,TRBD2,-,TRBV15,TRBJ2-3
TGCAGCGTTAAATTGGACAGGGGATATGAAAAACTGTTTTTT,CSVKLDRGYEKLFF,TRBD1,few,TRBV29-1,TRBJ1-4
TGTGCCTGGAGTGTACTTAGCGGGGGCCCCAATGAGCAGTTCTTC,CAWSVLSGGPNEQFF,TRBD2,-,TRBV30,TRBJ2-1
TGTGCCAGCAGGATAAATACCGGGGATAAGCAGTACTTC,CASRINTGDKQYF,-,-,TRBV7-9,TRBJ2-7
TGCAGCGCCCCGGGACAGGGTTACAATGAGCAGTTCTTC,CSAPGQGYNEQFF,TRBD1,-,TRBV29-1,TRBJ2-1
TGTGCCAGCAGCTTGGAGGCAGGGAGGAACACCGGGGAGCTGTTTTTT,CASSLEAGRNTGELFF,-,once,TRBV5-6,TRBJ2-2
TGTGCCTGGAGTGGAGGGGAGGGCAACTATGGCTACACCTTC,CAWSGGEGNYGYTF,-,-,TRBV30,TRBJ1-2
TGTGCCAGCAGGGGACTAAACACAGATACGCAGTATTTT,CASRGLNTDTQYF,TRBD2,-,TRBV27,TRBJ2-3